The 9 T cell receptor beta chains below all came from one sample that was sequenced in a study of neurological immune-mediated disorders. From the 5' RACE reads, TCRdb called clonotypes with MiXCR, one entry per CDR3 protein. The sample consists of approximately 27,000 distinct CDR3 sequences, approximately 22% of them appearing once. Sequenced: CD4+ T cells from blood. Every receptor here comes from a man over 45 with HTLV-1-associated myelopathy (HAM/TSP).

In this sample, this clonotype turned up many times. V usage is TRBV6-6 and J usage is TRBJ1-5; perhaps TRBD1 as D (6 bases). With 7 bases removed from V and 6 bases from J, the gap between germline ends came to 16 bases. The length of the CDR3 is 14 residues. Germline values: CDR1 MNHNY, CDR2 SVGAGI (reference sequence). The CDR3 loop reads CASNREGVAQPQHF. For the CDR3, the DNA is TGTGCCAGCAATCGGGAGGGGGTGGCTCAGCCCCAGCATTTT.

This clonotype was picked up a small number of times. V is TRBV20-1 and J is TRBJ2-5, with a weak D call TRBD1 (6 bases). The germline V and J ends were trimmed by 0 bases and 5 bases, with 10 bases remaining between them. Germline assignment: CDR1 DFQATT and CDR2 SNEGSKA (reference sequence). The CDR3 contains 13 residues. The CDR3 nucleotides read TGCAGTGCTAGAGATCCAGGGGTTGAGACCCAGTACTTC. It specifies CSARDPGVETQYF.

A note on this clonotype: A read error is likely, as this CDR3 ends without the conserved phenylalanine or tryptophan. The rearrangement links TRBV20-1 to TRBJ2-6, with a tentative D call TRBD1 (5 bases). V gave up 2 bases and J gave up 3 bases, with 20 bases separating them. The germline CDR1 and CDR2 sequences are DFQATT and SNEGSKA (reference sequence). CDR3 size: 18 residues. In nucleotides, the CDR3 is TGCAGTGCTAGACGGCAGGGCCAGAGCTTGCGTGGGGCCAACGTCCTGACTTCC. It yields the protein CSARRQGQSLRGANVLTS.

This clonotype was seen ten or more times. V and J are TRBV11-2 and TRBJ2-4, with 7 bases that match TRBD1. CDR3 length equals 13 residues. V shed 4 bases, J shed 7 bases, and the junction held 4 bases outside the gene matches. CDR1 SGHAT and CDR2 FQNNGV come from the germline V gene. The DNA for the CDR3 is TGTGCCAGCAGCTCGACAGGGTGGAACATTCAGTACTTC. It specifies CASSSTGWNIQYF. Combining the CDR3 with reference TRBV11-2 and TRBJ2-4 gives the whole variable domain EAGVAQSPRYKIIEKRQSVAFWCNPISGHATLYWYQQILGQGPKLLIQFQNNGVVDDSQLPKDRFSAERLKGVDSTLKIQPAKLEDSAVYLCASSSTGWNIQYFGAGTRLSVL.

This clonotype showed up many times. This chain's CDR3 is CASSVWGEELFF. The DNA for the CDR3 is TGTGCCAGCAGCGTATGGGGAGAGGAGCTGTTTTTT. The chain links TRBV9 to TRBJ2-2, with D maybe TRBD2 (5 bases). Looked up from germline, CDR1 is SGDLS and CDR2 is YYNGEE. The CDR3 contains 12 residues. V dropped 1 base and J dropped 10 bases, with 8 bases sitting between them.

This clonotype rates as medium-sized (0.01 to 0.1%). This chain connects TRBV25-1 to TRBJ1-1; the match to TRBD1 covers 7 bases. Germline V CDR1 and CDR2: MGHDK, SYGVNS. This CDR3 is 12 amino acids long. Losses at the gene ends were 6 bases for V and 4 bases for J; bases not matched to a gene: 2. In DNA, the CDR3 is TGTGCCAGCAGCAGACAGGGCACTGAAGCTTTCTTT. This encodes CASSRQGTEAFF.

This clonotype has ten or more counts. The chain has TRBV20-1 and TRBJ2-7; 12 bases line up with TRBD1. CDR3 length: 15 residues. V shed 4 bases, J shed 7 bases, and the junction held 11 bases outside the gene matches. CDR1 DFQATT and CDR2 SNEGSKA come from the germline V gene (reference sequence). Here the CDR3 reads CSAKTGTGGRWEQYF. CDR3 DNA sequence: TGCAGTGCTAAAACCGGGACAGGGGGCCGTTGGGAGCAGTACTTC.

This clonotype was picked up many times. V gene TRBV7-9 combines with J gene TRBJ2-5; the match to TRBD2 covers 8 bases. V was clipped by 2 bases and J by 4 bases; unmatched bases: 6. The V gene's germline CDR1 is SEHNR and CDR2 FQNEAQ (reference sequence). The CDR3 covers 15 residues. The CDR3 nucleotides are TGTGCCAGCAGCTTAAACTTAGCGGGACCAGAGACCCAGTACTTC. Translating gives CASSLNLAGPETQYF.

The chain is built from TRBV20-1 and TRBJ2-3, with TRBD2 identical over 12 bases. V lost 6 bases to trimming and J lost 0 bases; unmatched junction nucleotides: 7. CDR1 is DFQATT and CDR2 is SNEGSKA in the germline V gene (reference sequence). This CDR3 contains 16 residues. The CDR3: CSAGGLAGSSTDTQYF. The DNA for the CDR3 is TGCAGTGCAGGAGGACTAGCGGGATCTAGCACAGATACGCAGTATTTT.